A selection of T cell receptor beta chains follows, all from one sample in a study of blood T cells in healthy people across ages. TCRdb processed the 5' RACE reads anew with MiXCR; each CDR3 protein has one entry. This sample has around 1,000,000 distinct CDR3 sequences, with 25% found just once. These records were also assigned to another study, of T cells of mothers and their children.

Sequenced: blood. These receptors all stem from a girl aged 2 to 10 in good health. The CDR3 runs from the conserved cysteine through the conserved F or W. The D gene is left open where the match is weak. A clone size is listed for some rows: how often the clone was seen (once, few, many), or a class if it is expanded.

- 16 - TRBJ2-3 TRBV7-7 CASSLGLTDQSDTQYF TGTGCTAGCAGCTTAGGATTAACCGACCAGTCAGATACGCAGTATTTT
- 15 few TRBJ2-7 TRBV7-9 CASSLEQGGIHEQYF TGTGCCAGCAGCTTAGAACAGGGAGGGATACACGAGCAGTACTTC
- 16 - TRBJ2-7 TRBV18 CASSISREVQTYEQYF TGTGCCAGCTCAATCTCGAGGGAGGTGCAGACCTACGAGCAGTACTTC
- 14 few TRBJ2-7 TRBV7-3 CASSWGQGTAEQYF TGTGCCAGCAGTTGGGGTCAGGGGACGGCCGAGCAGTACTTC
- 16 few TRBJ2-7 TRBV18 CASSPEWDLPSYEQYF TGTGCCAGCTCACCAGAGTGGGATCTACCGTCCTACGAGCAGTACTTC
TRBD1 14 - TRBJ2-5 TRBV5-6 CASSRTGVEETQYF TGTGCCAGCAGCCGGACAGGGGTTGAGGAGACCCAGTACTTC
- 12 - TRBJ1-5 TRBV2 CASNRGNQPQHF TGTGCCAGCAACCGGGGTAATCAGCCCCAGCATTTT
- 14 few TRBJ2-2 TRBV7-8 CASSLGRGDGELFF TGTGCCAGCAGCTTAGGGAGAGGGGACGGGGAGCTGTTTTTT
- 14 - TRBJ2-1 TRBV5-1 CASSLILRSNEQFF TGCGCCAGCAGCTTGATACTCAGGTCCAATGAGCAGTTCTTC
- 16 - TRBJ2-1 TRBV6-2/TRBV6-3 CASSYRFDRRDNEQFF TGTGCCAGCAGTTACCGGTTTGACAGGCGAGACAATGAGCAGTTCTTC
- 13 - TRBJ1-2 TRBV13 CASSRVNEYGYTF TGTGCCAGCAGCCGAGTTAACGAGTATGGCTACACCTTC
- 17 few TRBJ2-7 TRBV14 CASSHQKGKESSYEQYF TGTGCCAGCAGCCATCAAAAGGGGAAGGAAAGCTCCTACGAGCAGTACTTC
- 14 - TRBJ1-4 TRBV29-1 CSVGRGLKGEKLFF TGCAGCGTGGGGAGAGGCCTAAAAGGTGAAAAACTGTTTTTT
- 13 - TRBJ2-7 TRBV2 CASSPGALDEQYF TGTGCCAGCTCTCCGGGGGCCCTCGACGAGCAGTACTTC